This T cell receptor (beta chain) emerged from a study of T cells in Graves' hyperthyroidism and ophthalmopathy. Study-level findings and limits: In the analysis, a 13 V-J model separated ophthalmopathy from stable hyperthyroidism. Among thyroid clonotypes expanded above 0.001, most also appeared in blood.

Diagnosis relied on clinical symptoms, serum thyroxine and TRAb, thyroid ultrasound and orbital computed tomography. First hyperthyroidism diagnosis is when the blood sample was obtained, before any ophthalmopathy symptoms. With 3 bases removed from V and 4 bases from J, the gap between germline ends came to 16 bases. CDR1 and CDR2 from the germline V gene are DFQATT and SNEGSKA (reference sequence). The CDR3 contains 14 residues. This clonotype has ten or more counts. Its target is unknown. From RNA transcripts, TCR beta CDR3 regions were amplified. When the TCR CDR3 underwent first-round RT-PCR, the HTBI primer set was used. Each CDR3 protein gets one entry after TCRdb re-called the multiplex PCR reads with MiXCR. In the table there are about 380,000 distinct CDR3 sequences, less than 15% of which are singletons.

The receptor comes from a man aged 25-45 years with Graves' hyperthyroidism that later progressed to Graves' ophthalmopathy. The sequenced material came from blood. The V gene is TRBV20-1, the J gene TRBJ2-7; perhaps TRBD1 as D (5 bases). The CDR3 protein is CSASPPRRGYEQYF. The DNA for the CDR3 is TGCAGTGCTAGCCCCCCACGTAGGGGATACGAGCAGTACTTC.